This entry lists 16 T cell receptor beta chains sequenced from one sample in a study of human T cells and chemical hapten exposure. Sample time point: patch test 2, 6 weeks after DPC sensitization. Specified treatment: therapeutic diphenylcyclopropenone sensitization with weekly scalp DPC. TCRdb re-derived calls from the RACE reads in MiXCR, one entry per CDR3 protein. The top ten clones hold roughly 1.6% of a sample with fewer than 100,000 distinct CDR3 sequences, 11% of them seen once. The material sequenced was whole blood, taken in connection with sensitization to the hapten diphenylcyclopropenone (DPC). Source of these receptors: a man between 18 and 35 years old with alopecia areata. Some clones in this sample may be carry-over from other donors' samples.

This clonotype was picked up many times. This sequence joins TRBV20-1 and TRBJ1-2; D not certain. V dropped 0 bases and J dropped 8 bases, with 10 bases sitting between them. Germline CDR1 is DFQATT and CDR2 is SNEGSKA (reference sequence). This CDR3 contains 12 residues. CDR3 protein: CSAREEVVGYTF. The CDR3 region has the DNA TGCAGTGCTAGAGAAGAGGTTGTCGGCTACACCTTC.

This chain joins TRBV27 and TRBJ1-4; weak D call: TRBD1 (5 bases). Trimming left V 3 bases short and J 3 bases short, with 14 bases between. Germline V lookup: CDR1 MNHEY, CDR2 SMNVEV (reference sequence). The length of the CDR3 is 16 residues. The CDR3 spells CASSFRFDSSNEKLFF. CDR3 sequence (DNA): TGTGCCAGCAGTTTTCGGTTCGACAGTTCTAATGAAAAACTGTTTTTT.

The J gene is TRBJ2-3, the V gene TRBV7-2; TRBD2 matches at 10 bases. V lost 2 bases and J lost 4; bases outside the gene matches: 6. The CDR3 covers 16 residues. Germline V gene lookup returns CDR1 SGHTA and CDR2 FQGNSA. CDR3 region: CASSLTLSGGPDTQYF. CDR3 in DNA: TGTGCCAGCAGCTTAACCCTTAGCGGGGGGCCAGATACGCAGTATTTT.

This clonotype was counted many times. V is TRBV29-1 and J is TRBJ2-5; D not certain. The CDR3 runs to 11 residues. CDR1 is SQVTM, CDR2 ANQGSEA, per germline. Trimming pared 5 bases from V and 3 bases from J, leaving 7 bases between. Here the CDR3 reads CSVTGEETQYF. The CDR3 DNA sequence: TGCAGCGTTACTGGGGAAGAGACCCAGTACTTC.

This clonotype has only a few counts. This sequence joins TRBV6-5 and TRBJ2-1, with TRBD2 identical over 10 bases. Germline V gene data show CDR1 as MNHEY and CDR2 as SVGAGI. CDR3 length equals 16 residues. The V and J ends lost 6 bases and 8 bases, in that order; junction bases with no gene match: 13. The CDR3 coding sequence is TGTGCCAGCAGAATCGATCTAGCGGGGGCTGGGGATGAGCAGTTCTTC. Translated, it gives CASRIDLAGAGDEQFF.

This clonotype was seen a handful of times. The J gene is TRBJ2-1, the V gene TRBV10-3, with 8 bases fitting TRBD1. CDR1 and CDR2 from the germline V gene are ENHRY and SYGVKD. J gave up 6 bases and V 6 bases, and 7 bases lay outside the gene matches. This CDR3 has 14 amino acids. CDR3: CAIRTGAGGNEQFF. CDR3 DNA: TGTGCCATCAGGACAGGGGCGGGTGGCAATGAGCAGTTCTTC.

This clonotype was recorded at least ten times. The chain recombines TRBV7-6 with TRBJ2-2; D unresolved. The length of the CDR3 is 17 residues. Germline CDR1 SGHVS, CDR2 FNYEAQ. V was trimmed by 3 bases and J by 2 bases, leaving 16 bases between them. CDR3 region: CASSFPPSNPNTGELFF. CDR3 bases: TGTGCCAGCAGCTTCCCCCCGTCGAACCCTAACACCGGGGAGCTGTTTTTT.

There are many counts of this clonotype. This sequence joins TRBV6-2 or TRBV6-3 and TRBJ1-2; D not certain. The CDR3 is 12 amino acids. Trimming shortened V by 6 bases and J by 0 bases, and 5 bases separated the two germline ends. The V gene's germline CDR1 is MNHEY and CDR2 SVGEGT. The CDR3 sequence is CASRDTNYGYTF. Written as DNA, the CDR3 is TGTGCCAGCAGAGATACTAACTATGGCTACACCTTC.

This chain links TRBV6-2 or TRBV6-3 with TRBJ2-7; D ambiguous. The CDR3 consists of 13 residues. CDR1 is MNHEY, CDR2 SVGEGT, per germline. V lost 6 bases and J 4 bases, leaving 13 bases between the germline ends. The CDR3 nucleotides read TGTGCCAGCAGACGGATTAGTCAGTACGAGCAGTACGTC. Protein: CASRRISQYEQYV.

This clonotype was counted between two and nine times. CDR3 amino acids: CASSPYRGGKDEQYF. In DNA, the CDR3 is TGCGCCAGCAGCCCGTATAGAGGGGGTAAAGACGAGCAGTACTTC. The chain links TRBV4-1 to TRBJ2-7; weak D call: TRBD1 (6 bases). The length of the CDR3 is 15 residues. Germline V gene data show CDR1 as MGHRA and CDR2 as YSYEKL. V lost 4 bases, J lost 5 bases, and 18 bases lay in between.

The V gene is TRBV4-1, the J gene TRBJ2-7, with TRBD1 identical over 7 bases. V trimming: 6 bases; J trimming: 7 bases; junction bases outside the gene matches: 6. CDR3 length: 12 residues. Germline CDR1 is MGHRA and CDR2 is YSYEKL. The CDR3 sequence is CASSNTGEEQYF. DNA for the CDR3: TGCGCCAGCAGTAATACAGGGGAAGAGCAGTACTTC.

The chain employs TRBV11-2 and TRBJ2-3; unclear D gene. CDR1 is SGHAT, CDR2 FQNNGV, per germline. Deletions cut 1 base from V and 4 bases from J, with 3 bases between. The CDR3 has 12 amino acids. CDR3 region: CASSLVPDTQYF. In DNA form, the CDR3 reads TGTGCCAGCAGCTTAGTTCCAGATACGCAGTATTTT.

This clonotype was observed at least ten times. V and J are TRBV3-1 and TRBJ2-5, with a possible D match to TRBD1 (5 bases). The ends were cut back, 0 bases at V and 2 bases at J, with 13 bases in the middle. This CDR3 is built from 16 residues. The V gene's germline CDR1 is LGHDT and CDR2 YNNKEL (reference sequence). In DNA form, the CDR3 reads TGTGCCAGCAGCCAAGATAGGACAAATACTCAAGAGACCCAGTACTTC. Encoded protein: CASSQDRTNTQETQYF.

This clonotype was detected many times. The CDR3 protein is CASSQKKGDNEQFF. The CDR3 DNA follows: TGCGCCAGCAGCCAAAAAAAAGGGGACAATGAGCAGTTCTTC. The chain recombines TRBV4-1 with TRBJ2-1, with TRBD1 as a possible D gene (5 bases). With 2 bases removed from V and 5 bases from J, the gap between germline ends came to 10 bases. The CDR3 has 14 amino acids. CDR1 is MGHRA and CDR2 is YSYEKL in the germline V gene.

The rearrangement links TRBV7-3 to TRBJ2-2; 7 nucleotides match TRBD1. The CDR3 has 13 amino acids. V was clipped by 5 bases and J by 7 bases; unmatched bases: 4. The germline CDR1 and CDR2 sequences are SGHTA and FQGTGA. Here the CDR3 DNA reads TGTGCCAGCAGCCCGACAGGGAGCGGGGAGCTGTTTTTT. It is translated as CASSPTGSGELFF. Using reference TRBV7-3 and TRBJ2-2 for the parts outside the CDR3, the full variable domain is GAGVSQTPSNKVTEKGKYVELRCDPISGHTALYWYRQSLGQGPEFLIYFQGTGAADDSGLPNDRFFAVRPEGSVSTLKIQRTERGDSAVYLCASSPTGSGELFFGEGSRLTVL.

This clonotype was seen repeatedly, ten times or more. The rearrangement links TRBV5-1 to TRBJ2-3; a possible D gene is TRBD2 (6 bases). Germline assignment: CDR1 SGHRS and CDR2 YFSETQ. V was cut by 2 bases and J by 0 bases, with 7 bases left in between. This CDR3 has 14 residues. Written as DNA, the CDR3 is TGCGCCAGCAGCTTCGGGACTAGCACAGATACGCAGTATTTT. Translated: CASSFGTSTDTQYF.